These T cell receptor beta chains were read from a single sample in a study of blood T cell repertoires in COVID-19. Method: immunoSEQ multiplex PCR; TCRdb's copy keeps in-frame clones and lacks some. The data hold 180,000 or so clones, with approximately 80% observed a single time. The material sequenced was PBMCs or T cells enriched from blood (not recorded which). These receptors came from a man over 45 who had recovered from COVID-19. Both conserved end residues are part of each CDR3. D genes are given only for firm matches. Clone size is shown for a subset of rows, as once, few, many or a class of expanded clone.

v_gene: TRBV19
abundance: -
d_gene: TRBD2
j_gene: TRBJ2-1
CDR3aa: CASSMPSGGKNEQFF
CDR3nt: TGTGCCAGTAGTATGCCTAGCGGGGGTAAAAATGAGCAGTTCTTC

v_gene: TRBV7-9
abundance: -
d_gene: TRBD1
j_gene: TRBJ2-3
CDR3aa: CASRADRGTQYF
CDR3nt: TGTGCCAGCAGAGCCGACAGGGGCACGCAGTATTTT

v_gene: TRBV5-1
abundance: -
d_gene: TRBD1
j_gene: TRBJ1-2
CDR3aa: CASSLVPGTGVGYTF
CDR3nt: TGCGCCAGCAGCTTGGTTCCCGGGACAGGGGTTGGCTACACCTTC

v_gene: TRBV28
abundance: -
d_gene: -
j_gene: TRBJ1-4
CDR3aa: CASSSEGATNEKLFF
CDR3nt: TGTGCCAGCAGTTCAGAGGGGGCAACTAATGAAAAACTGTTTTTT

v_gene: TRBV28
abundance: -
d_gene: -
j_gene: TRBJ1-4
CDR3aa: CASSLLVVGRAGEKLFF
CDR3nt: TGTGCCAGCAGTTTATTGGTGGTTGGCAGGGCAGGGGAAAAACTGTTTTTT

v_gene: TRBV7-9
abundance: -
d_gene: TRBD2
j_gene: TRBJ2-3
CDR3aa: CASSLTSGRGADTQYF
CDR3nt: TGTGCCAGCAGCTTAACTAGCGGGAGGGGAGCTGATACGCAGTATTTT

v_gene: TRBV7-8
abundance: few
d_gene: -
j_gene: TRBJ1-1
CDR3aa: CASSGGGSDTEAFF
CDR3nt: TGTGCCAGCAGCGGGGGGGGCAGCGACACTGAAGCTTTCTTT

v_gene: TRBV19
abundance: -
d_gene: TRBD2
j_gene: TRBJ2-7
CDR3aa: CASSPRLAQDSYEQYF
CDR3nt: TGTGCCAGTAGTCCCCGACTAGCGCAAGACTCCTACGAGCAGTACTTC

v_gene: TRBV29-1
abundance: -
d_gene: TRBD1
j_gene: TRBJ1-1
CDR3aa: CSVVGDDRAGTEAFF
CDR3nt: TGCAGCGTGGTGGGGGATGACAGGGCTGGGACTGAAGCTTTCTTT

v_gene: TRBV28
abundance: -
d_gene: TRBD1
j_gene: TRBJ2-5
CDR3aa: CASSLNRGETQYF
CDR3nt: TGTGCCAGCAGTTTAAACAGGGGGGAGACCCAGTACTTC

v_gene: TRBV12-3/TRBV12-4
abundance: -
d_gene: -
j_gene: TRBJ2-2
CDR3aa: CASRGVMSGELFF
CDR3nt: TGTGCCAGCAGGGGAGTTATGTCCGGGGAGCTGTTTTTT

v_gene: TRBV28
abundance: -
d_gene: -
j_gene: TRBJ1-6
CDR3aa: CASKDGSSYNSPLHF
CDR3nt: TGTGCCAGCAAAGACGGGAGCTCCTATAATTCACCCCTCCACTTT

v_gene: TRBV18
abundance: -
d_gene: TRBD1
j_gene: TRBJ1-5
CDR3aa: CASSPLGTGGRNQPQHF
CDR3nt: TGTGCCAGCTCACCCCTCGGGACAGGGGGTCGCAATCAGCCCCAGCATTTT

v_gene: TRBV5-1
abundance: -
d_gene: -
j_gene: TRBJ2-1
CDR3aa: CASSLATGVTHEQFF
CDR3nt: TGCGCCAGCAGCTTGGCTACGGGGGTCACCCATGAGCAGTTCTTC

v_gene: TRBV11-2
abundance: -
d_gene: TRBD1
j_gene: TRBJ2-5
CDR3aa: CASSSSGTGFETQYF
CDR3nt: TGTGCCAGCAGCTCCTCCGGGACAGGGTTTGAGACCCAGTACTTC

v_gene: TRBV5-4
abundance: -
d_gene: TRBD2
j_gene: TRBJ2-3
CDR3aa: CASSLGGPLARRNTQYF
CDR3nt: TGTGCCAGCAGCTTGGGAGGGCCACTAGCGCGTCGTAATACGCAGTATTTT

v_gene: TRBV20-1
abundance: once
d_gene: -
j_gene: TRBJ1-2
CDR3aa: CSASLTVVNYGYTF
CDR3nt: TGCAGTGCTAGTTTGACAGTCGTCAACTATGGCTACACCTTC

v_gene: TRBV5-1
abundance: few
d_gene: -
j_gene: TRBJ2-3
CDR3aa: CASSLSGTSTDTQYF
CDR3nt: TGCGCCAGCAGCTTGTCCGGGACTAGCACAGATACGCAGTATTTT

v_gene: TRBV5-5
abundance: -
d_gene: -
j_gene: TRBJ2-2
CDR3aa: CASSLMGPGELFF
CDR3nt: TGTGCCAGCAGCTTGATGGGGCCCGGGGAGCTGTTTTTT

v_gene: TRBV5-1
abundance: -
d_gene: -
j_gene: TRBJ2-3
CDR3aa: CASSFEGPSTDTQYF
CDR3nt: TGCGCCAGCAGCTTCGAGGGTCCTAGCACAGATACGCAGTATTTT

v_gene: TRBV6-6
abundance: -
d_gene: TRBD1
j_gene: TRBJ2-3
CDR3aa: CASSPGTVITDTQYF
CDR3nt: TGTGCCAGCAGTCCCGGGACAGTCATCACAGATACGCAGTATTTT

v_gene: TRBV7-2
abundance: -
d_gene: -
j_gene: TRBJ2-2
CDR3aa: CASSLGGPRPGELFF
CDR3nt: TGTGCCAGCAGCTTAGGGGGCCCGAGGCCCGGGGAGCTGTTTTTT

v_gene: TRBV6-5
abundance: -
d_gene: -
j_gene: TRBJ1-1
CDR3aa: CASSPRGTGNTEAFF
CDR3nt: TGTGCCAGCAGTCCTAGGGGGACGGGGAACACTGAAGCTTTCTTT

v_gene: TRBV11-3
abundance: -
d_gene: -
j_gene: TRBJ2-1
CDR3aa: CASSLSLYNEQFF
CDR3nt: TGTGCCAGCAGCCTTAGCCTATACAATGAGCAGTTCTTC

v_gene: TRBV5-1
abundance: -
d_gene: -
j_gene: TRBJ2-7
CDR3aa: CASSLGQNLGEQYF
CDR3nt: TGCGCCAGCAGCTTAGGACAGAACCTGGGCGAGCAGTACTTC

v_gene: TRBV10-1
abundance: -
d_gene: -
j_gene: TRBJ2-3
CDR3aa: CASSDHRSTDTQYF
CDR3nt: TGCGCCAGCAGTGACCATAGAAGCACAGATACGCAGTATTTT

v_gene: TRBV11-2
abundance: -
d_gene: TRBD1
j_gene: TRBJ1-5
CDR3aa: CASSRDSLGNQPQHF
CDR3nt: TGTGCCAGCAGCCGGGACAGCCTCGGCAATCAGCCCCAGCATTTT

v_gene: TRBV3-1/TRBV3-2
abundance: -
d_gene: -
j_gene: TRBJ2-4
CDR3aa: CASSQDPAGGPLAKNIQYF
CDR3nt: TGTGCCAGCAGCCAAGATCCAGCCGGGGGGCCGCTAGCCAAAAACATTCAGTACTTC

v_gene: TRBV2
abundance: -
d_gene: -
j_gene: TRBJ2-7
CDR3aa: CASSEWERHEQYF
CDR3nt: TGTGCCAGCAGTGAGTGGGAGCGCCACGAGCAGTACTTC

v_gene: TRBV2
abundance: once
d_gene: -
j_gene: TRBJ1-4
CDR3aa: CASSERLAGATNEKLFF
CDR3nt: TGTGCCAGCAGTGAAAGGTTGGCGGGCGCTACTAATGAAAAACTGTTTTTT

v_gene: TRBV7-9
abundance: -
d_gene: TRBD1
j_gene: TRBJ1-6
CDR3aa: CASSPGQDGGSPLHF
CDR3nt: TGTGCCAGCAGCCCCGGACAGGACGGCGGTTCACCCCTCCACTTT

v_gene: TRBV5-1
abundance: -
d_gene: -
j_gene: TRBJ1-3
CDR3aa: CASSLAQAGNTIYF
CDR3nt: TGCGCCAGCAGCTTGGCACAGGCTGGAAACACCATATATTTT

v_gene: TRBV10-3
abundance: -
d_gene: -
j_gene: TRBJ1-2
CDR3aa: CAIYSAGYGYTF
CDR3nt: TGTGCCATCTATAGTGCCGGGTATGGCTACACCTTC

v_gene: TRBV29-1
abundance: -
d_gene: -
j_gene: TRBJ1-2
CDR3aa: CSGGEGVNYGYTF
CDR3nt: TGCAGCGGGGGGGAAGGAGTTAACTATGGCTACACCTTC

v_gene: TRBV28
abundance: -
d_gene: TRBD2
j_gene: TRBJ2-2
CDR3aa: CASGSGGAGTGELFF
CDR3nt: TGTGCCAGCGGTAGCGGGGGGGCGGGCACCGGGGAGCTGTTTTTT

v_gene: TRBV15
abundance: once
d_gene: TRBD1
j_gene: TRBJ1-1
CDR3aa: CATSPQRGRIGRDTEAFF
CDR3nt: TGTGCCACCAGCCCACAAAGGGGGCGAATAGGACGAGACACTGAAGCTTTCTTT

v_gene: TRBV5-1
abundance: -
d_gene: -
j_gene: TRBJ2-5
CDR3aa: CASSMTLQETQYF
CDR3nt: TGCGCCAGCAGCATGACTCTCCAAGAGACCCAGTACTTC

v_gene: TRBV7-2
abundance: -
d_gene: TRBD1
j_gene: TRBJ2-5
CDR3aa: CASTLAGGQGMETQYF
CDR3nt: TGTGCCAGCACCCTCGCAGGGGGACAGGGTATGGAGACCCAGTACTTC

v_gene: TRBV7-2
abundance: once
d_gene: TRBD1
j_gene: TRBJ1-2
CDR3aa: CASSLAGQGYGYTF
CDR3nt: TGTGCCAGCAGCTTGGCGGGACAGGGGTATGGCTACACCTTC

v_gene: TRBV28
abundance: -
d_gene: -
j_gene: TRBJ2-3
CDR3aa: CASSERTDTQYF
CDR3nt: TGTGCCAGCAGTGAGAGGACAGATACGCAGTATTTT

v_gene: TRBV5-1
abundance: -
d_gene: -
j_gene: TRBJ2-1
CDR3aa: CASSWTTDSPYNEQFF
CDR3nt: TGCGCCAGCAGCTGGACGACGGACAGCCCCTACAATGAGCAGTTCTTC

v_gene: TRBV28
abundance: -
d_gene: -
j_gene: TRBJ2-7
CDR3aa: CASSPGQTVFYF
CDR3nt: TGTGCCAGCAGCCCGGGACAAACCGTCTTTTACTTC

v_gene: TRBV29-1
abundance: -
d_gene: TRBD1
j_gene: TRBJ1-1
CDR3aa: CSGTTGVNTEAFF
CDR3nt: TGCAGCGGAACGACAGGGGTGAACACTGAAGCTTTCTTT

v_gene: TRBV25-1
abundance: once
d_gene: -
j_gene: TRBJ1-5
CDR3aa: CASSGQGSQPQHF
CDR3nt: TGTGCCAGCAGTGGTCAGGGGAGTCAGCCCCAGCATTTT

v_gene: TRBV24-1
abundance: few
d_gene: TRBD1
j_gene: TRBJ1-2
CDR3aa: CATSDPGQGADGYTF
CDR3nt: TGTGCCACCAGTGACCCGGGACAGGGGGCTGATGGCTACACCTTC